This T cell receptor beta chain was sequenced for a study of blood T cell repertoires in COVID-19. At the level of the study: COVID-19 samples collected from the United States, Italy and Spain covered acute and convalescent phases.

The CDR3 is 14 amino acids. V lost 1 base and J 0 bases, leaving 5 bases between the germline ends. Germline V CDR1 and CDR2: LGHDT, YNNKEL (reference sequence). The table came from immunoSEQ multiplex PCR; TCRdb's copy has only in-frame clones and leaves some out. This table has under 250,000 clones, around 91% appearing once. Participant-reported clinical history was the basis for cohort assignment. Of note for this clone: This sample includes further DNA sequences coding for the same CDR3.

Sequencing was performed on PBMCs or T cells enriched from blood (not recorded which). The chain is built from TRBV3-1 (or the pseudogene TRBV3-2) and TRBJ2-3; D call uncertain. This receptor was taken from a woman under 30 in a cohort exposed to, infected with or recovered from COVID-19 (not recorded which). CDR3 sequence: CASSQGASTDTQYF. The CDR3 nucleotides read TGTGCCAGCAGCCAAGGGGCGAGCACAGATACGCAGTATTTT.